The TCR beta chain described here comes from a study of T cells expressing NK-cell markers. TCRdb derives one entry per CDR3 protein from the 5' RACE reads, leaving out DNA. The sample has a few hundred thousand distinct CDR3 sequences. The sequence was obtained from a woman in her forties or fifties in good health. The sample was blood T cells: a sorted CD56 or NKG2C T cell subset, CD4+ or CD8+ T cells, or bulk PBMC T cells (not recorded which).

CDR3 protein: CASSFPAGSGTLAKNIQYF. V usage is TRBV7-2 and J usage is TRBJ2-4; TCRdb lists TRBD2, though no DNA is available to test this call. The CDR3 runs to 19 residues. Germline CDR1 SGHTA, CDR2 FQGNSA.